The 14 T cell receptor beta chains listed next were all sequenced from one sample in a study of blood T cell repertoires in COVID-19. The table came from immunoSEQ multiplex PCR; TCRdb's copy has only in-frame clones and leaves some out. The table includes 350,000 to 550,000 clones, roughly 89% detected once. The sequencing input was peripheral blood. The source of these receptors is a woman in her twenties or thirties with acute or convalescent COVID-19.

The CDR3 region has the DNA TGCAGCGAACGCGGAGTAAATGGCTACACCTTC. This gives the protein CSERGVNGYTF. This chain uses TRBV29-1 with TRBJ1-2; D not resolved. The germline V gene has CDR1 SQVTM and CDR2 ANQGSEA. CDR3 length equals 11 residues. The V end was cut by 7 bases, the J end by 6 bases, with 12 bases between.

The chain combines TRBV24-1 with TRBJ1-2; TRBD1 matches 8 bases. The germline CDR1 and CDR2 sequences are KGHDR and SFDVKD. CDR3 length equals 15 residues. V trimming: 3 bases; J trimming: 4 bases; junction bases outside the gene matches: 6. CDR3 residues: CATSDADREAYGYTF. CDR3 bases: TGTGCCACCAGTGATGCGGACAGGGAGGCCTATGGCTACACCTTC.

This chain joins TRBV11-2 and TRBJ2-2; 7 bases are a match to TRBD1. Germline V lookup: CDR1 SGHAT, CDR2 FQNNGV. The CDR3 extends over 19 amino acids. Trimming took 3 bases from V and 4 from J; bases not matched to a gene: 17. In DNA form, the CDR3 reads TGTGCCAGCAGCTTCAGACAGGGCTTTAGTACGTGGGGCACCGGGGAGCTGTTTTTT. It yields the protein CASSFRQGFSTWGTGELFF. The whole variable domain, remainder taken from reference TRBV11-2 and TRBJ2-2, is EAGVAQSPRYKIIEKRQSVAFWCNPISGHATLYWYQQILGQGPKLLIQFQNNGVVDDSQLPKDRFSAERLKGVDSTLKIQPAKLEDSAVYLCASSFRQGFSTWGTGELFFGEGSRLTVL.

The chain employs TRBV5-1 and TRBJ2-5; 11 bases match TRBD1. The CDR3 is made up of 15 amino acids. Losses at the gene ends were 3 bases for V and 5 bases for J; bases not matched to a gene: 6. CDR1 is SGHRS and CDR2 is YFSETQ in the germline V gene. The CDR3 sequence is CASSSGTGGRETQYF. Here the CDR3 DNA reads TGCGCCAGCAGCTCCGGGACAGGGGGACGGGAGACCCAGTACTTC.

The rearrangement uses TRBV28 and TRBJ1-4; 7 bases align to TRBD1. The CDR3 extends over 15 amino acids. The V and J ends lost 5 bases and 5 bases, in that order; junction bases with no gene match: 8. Germline CDR1 reads MDHEN; CDR2 reads SYDVKM. The CDR3 DNA reads as TGTGCCAGCAGTAGCCCGGGACAGCTAAATGAAAAACTGTTTTTT. It specifies CASSSPGQLNEKLFF.

The rearrangement joins TRBV19 to TRBJ2-3, with 10 bases matching TRBD2. The CDR3 contains 16 residues. Per the germline V gene, CDR1 is LNHDA and CDR2 is SQIVND (reference sequence). With 5 bases clipped from V and 1 base from J, the junction kept 6 bases outside the gene matches. Here the CDR3 DNA reads TGTGCCAGTAGTTTGCTAGCGGGGGCCGGCACAGATACGCAGTATTTT. This translates into CASSLLAGAGTDTQYF.

This chain links TRBV27 with TRBJ1-2; perhaps TRBD1 as D (6 bases). Germline CDR1 MNHEY, CDR2 SMNVEV (reference sequence). The ends were cut back, 4 bases at V and 3 bases at J, with 9 bases in the middle. The CDR3 extends over 13 amino acids. The CDR3 DNA sequence: TGTGCCAGCAGTTGGAACAGGGACTATGGCTACACCTTC. This codes for CASSWNRDYGYTF.

The rearrangement links TRBV24-1 to TRBJ2-1, with no clear D. V was trimmed by 3 bases and J by 9 bases, leaving 11 bases between them. Germline V lookup: CDR1 KGHDR, CDR2 SFDVKD. The CDR3 length is 13 residues. The CDR3 nucleotides are TGTGCCACCAGTGATCGCGCCATCGGTGAGCAGTTCTTC. Translation gives CATSDRAIGEQFF.

J is TRBJ2-5 and V is TRBV5-4; D is possibly TRBD2 (7 bases). Germline CDR1 and CDR2: SGHNT and YYREEE (reference sequence). The CDR3 extends over 15 amino acids. Trimming pared 0 bases from V and 1 base from J, leaving 10 bases between. The CDR3 loop is CASSLVRGAQETQYF. In DNA form, the CDR3 reads TGTGCCAGCAGCTTGGTTCGGGGGGCCCAAGAGACCCAGTACTTC.

This sequence joins TRBV5-1 and TRBJ2-7; 10 nucleotides line up with TRBD2. From germline, CDR1 is SGHRS and CDR2 YFSETQ. The CDR3 contains 14 residues. The V and J ends lost 5 bases and 3 bases, in that order; junction bases with no gene match: 5. The CDR3 DNA is TGCGCCAGCAGACCGGGACTAGCGCTCTACGAGCAGTACTTC. This sequence encodes CASRPGLALYEQYF.

This chain joins TRBV27 and TRBJ1-2, with 8 bases that match TRBD1. The germline gives CDR1 MNHEY, CDR2 SMNVEV (reference sequence). With 5 bases clipped from V and 0 bases from J, the junction kept 5 bases outside the gene matches. The CDR3 spans 15 residues. CDR3 loop: CASSPQGGANYGYTF. Here the CDR3 DNA reads TGTGCCAGCAGTCCACAGGGGGGGGCTAACTATGGCTACACCTTC.

The CDR3 DNA reads TGCGCCAGCAGCTTGGAACTAGCGGGGGGACTAGATACGCAGTATTTT. It yields the protein CASSLELAGGLDTQYF. This chain links TRBV5-1 with TRBJ2-3; the match to TRBD2 covers 12 bases. The V gene's germline CDR1 is SGHRS and CDR2 YFSETQ. V was clipped by 0 bases and J by 5 bases; unmatched bases: 4. The CDR3 runs 16 residues. Supplemented by reference TRBV5-1 and TRBJ2-3, the full variable domain reads KAGVTQTPRYLIKTRGQQVTLSCSPISGHRSVSWYQQTPGQGLQFLFEYFSETQRNKGNFPGRFSGRQFSNSRSEMNVSTLELGDSALYLCASSLELAGGLDTQYFGPGTRLTVL.

The genes are TRBV6-6 and TRBJ1-1; the D gene is possibly TRBD1 (5 bases). Trimming left V 7 bases short and J 6 bases short, with 18 bases between. The germline CDR1 and CDR2 sequences are MNHNY and SVGAGI (reference sequence). This CDR3 spans 14 amino acids. CDR3 in DNA: TGTGCCAGCACCCCCGCGGGGGGTGGGGCTGAAGCTTTCTTT. It codes for CASTPAGGGAEAFF.

The chain links TRBV12-3 or TRBV12-4 to TRBJ1-1; D not resolved. The length of the CDR3 is 12 residues. V lost 3 bases, J lost 6 bases, and 8 bases lay in between. The CDR3 region is CASSLIRAEAFF. The CDR3 DNA reads as TGTGCCAGCAGTTTGATAAGAGCTGAAGCTTTCTTT.